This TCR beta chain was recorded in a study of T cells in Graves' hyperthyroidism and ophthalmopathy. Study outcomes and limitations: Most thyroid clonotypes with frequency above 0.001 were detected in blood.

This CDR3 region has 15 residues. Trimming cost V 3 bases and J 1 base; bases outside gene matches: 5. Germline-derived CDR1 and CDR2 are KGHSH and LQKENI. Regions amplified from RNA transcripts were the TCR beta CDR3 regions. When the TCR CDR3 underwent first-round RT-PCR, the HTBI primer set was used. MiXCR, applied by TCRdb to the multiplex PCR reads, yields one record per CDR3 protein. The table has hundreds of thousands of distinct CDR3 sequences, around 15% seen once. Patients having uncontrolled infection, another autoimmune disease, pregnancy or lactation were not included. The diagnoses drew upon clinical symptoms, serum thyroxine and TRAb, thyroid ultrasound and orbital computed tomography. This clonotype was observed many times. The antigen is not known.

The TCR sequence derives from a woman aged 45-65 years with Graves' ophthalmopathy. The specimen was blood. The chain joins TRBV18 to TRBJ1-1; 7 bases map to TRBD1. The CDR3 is CASSPQTGPNTEAFF. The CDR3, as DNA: TGTGCCAGCTCACCCCAGACAGGGCCGAACACTGAAGCTTTCTTT.